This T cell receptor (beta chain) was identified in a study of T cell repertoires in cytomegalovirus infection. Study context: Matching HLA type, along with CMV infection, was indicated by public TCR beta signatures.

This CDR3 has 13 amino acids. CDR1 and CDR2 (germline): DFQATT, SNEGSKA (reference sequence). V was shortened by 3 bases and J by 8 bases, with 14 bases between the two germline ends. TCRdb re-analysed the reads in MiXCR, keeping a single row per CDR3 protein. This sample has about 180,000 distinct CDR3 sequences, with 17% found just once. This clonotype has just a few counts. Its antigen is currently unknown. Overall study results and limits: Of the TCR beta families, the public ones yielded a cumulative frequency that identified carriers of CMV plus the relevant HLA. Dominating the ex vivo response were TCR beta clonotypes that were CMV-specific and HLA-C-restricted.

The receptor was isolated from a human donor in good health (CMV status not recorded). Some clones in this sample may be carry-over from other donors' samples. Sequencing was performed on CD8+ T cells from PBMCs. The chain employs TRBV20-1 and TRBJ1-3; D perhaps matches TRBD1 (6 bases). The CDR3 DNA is TGCAGTGCTAGGGCAACAGGGAGATACACCATATATTTT. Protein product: CSARATGRYTIYF.